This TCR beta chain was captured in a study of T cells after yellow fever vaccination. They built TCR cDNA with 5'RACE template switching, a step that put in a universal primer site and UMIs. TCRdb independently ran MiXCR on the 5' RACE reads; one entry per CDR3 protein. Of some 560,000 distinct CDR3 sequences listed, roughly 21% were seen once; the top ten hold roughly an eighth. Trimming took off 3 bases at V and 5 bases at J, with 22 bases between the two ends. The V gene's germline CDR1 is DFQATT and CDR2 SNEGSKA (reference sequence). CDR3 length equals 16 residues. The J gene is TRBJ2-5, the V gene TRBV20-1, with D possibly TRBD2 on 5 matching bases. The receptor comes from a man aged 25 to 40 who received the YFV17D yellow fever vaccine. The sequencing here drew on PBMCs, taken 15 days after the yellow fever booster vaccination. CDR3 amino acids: CSARPARVAGGETQYF. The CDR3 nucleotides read TGCAGTGCTAGGCCCGCGCGAGTGGCAGGCGGGGAGACCCAGTACTTC.